This T cell receptor beta chain appears in the sequencing data of a study of blood T cell repertoires in COVID-19. Clones were sequenced by immunoSEQ multiplex PCR, and TCRdb holds only the in-frame ones, with some missing. Of some 250,000 clones listed, roughly four fifths were seen once; the top ten hold roughly a tenth. The CDR3 is made up of 15 amino acids. V lost 3 bases and J lost 3; bases outside the gene matches: 8. Germline V gene sequence: CDR1 DFQATT, CDR2 SNEGSKA (reference sequence). J is TRBJ2-3 and V is TRBV20-1, with 8 bases fitting TRBD1. This sequence originates from a woman aged 80 or over with acute or convalescent COVID-19. The sequenced sample consisted of peripheral blood. Written as DNA, the CDR3 is TGCAGTGCTAGTGTAACAGGGGGTACGACAGATACGCAGTATTTT. Amino acid sequence: CSASVTGGTTDTQYF.